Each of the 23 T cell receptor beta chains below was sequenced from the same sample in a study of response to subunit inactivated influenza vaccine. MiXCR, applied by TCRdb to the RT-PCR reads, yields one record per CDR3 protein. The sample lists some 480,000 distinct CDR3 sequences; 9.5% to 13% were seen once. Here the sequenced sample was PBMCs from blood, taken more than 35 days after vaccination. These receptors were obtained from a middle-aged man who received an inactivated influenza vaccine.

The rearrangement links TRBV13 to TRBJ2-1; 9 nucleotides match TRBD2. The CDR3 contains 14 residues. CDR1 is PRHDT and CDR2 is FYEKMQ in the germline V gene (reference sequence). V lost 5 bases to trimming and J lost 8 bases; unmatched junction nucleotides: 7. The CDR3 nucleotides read TGTGCCAGCAGCCTCAGACTAGCGGTAGATGAGCAGTTCTTC. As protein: CASSLRLAVDEQFF.

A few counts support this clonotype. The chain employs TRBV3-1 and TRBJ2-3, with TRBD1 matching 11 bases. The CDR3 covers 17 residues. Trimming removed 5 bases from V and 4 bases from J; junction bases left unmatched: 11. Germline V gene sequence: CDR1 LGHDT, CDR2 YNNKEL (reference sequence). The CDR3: CASSSRPGQGGPDTQYF. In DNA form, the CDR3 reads TGTGCCAGCAGCAGTCGACCGGGACAGGGGGGCCCAGATACGCAGTATTTT.

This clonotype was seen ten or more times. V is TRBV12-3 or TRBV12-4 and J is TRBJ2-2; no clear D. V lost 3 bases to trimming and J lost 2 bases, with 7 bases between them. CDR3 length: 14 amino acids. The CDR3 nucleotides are TGTGCCAGCAGTTTGGCCAGTAACACCGGGGAGCTGTTTTTT. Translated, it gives CASSLASNTGELFF.

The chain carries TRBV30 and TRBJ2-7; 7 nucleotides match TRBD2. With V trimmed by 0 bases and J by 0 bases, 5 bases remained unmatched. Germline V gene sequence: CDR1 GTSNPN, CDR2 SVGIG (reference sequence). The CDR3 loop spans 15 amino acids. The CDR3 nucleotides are TGTGCCTGGAGTGTACCAAGGACTAGCTCCTACGAGCAGTACTTC. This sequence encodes CAWSVPRTSSYEQYF.

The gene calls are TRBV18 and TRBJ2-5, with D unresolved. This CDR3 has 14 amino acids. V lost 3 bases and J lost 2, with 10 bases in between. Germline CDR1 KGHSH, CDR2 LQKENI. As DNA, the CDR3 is TGTGCCAGCTCACCGAACGCGGAACAAGAGACCCAGTACTTC. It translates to CASSPNAEQETQYF.

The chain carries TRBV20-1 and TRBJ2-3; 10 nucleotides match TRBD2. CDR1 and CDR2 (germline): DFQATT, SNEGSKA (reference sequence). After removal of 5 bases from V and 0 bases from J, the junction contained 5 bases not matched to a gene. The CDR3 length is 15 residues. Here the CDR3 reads CSAPRTSGSTDTQYF. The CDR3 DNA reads TGCAGTGCTCCTCGGACTAGCGGTAGCACAGATACGCAGTATTTT.

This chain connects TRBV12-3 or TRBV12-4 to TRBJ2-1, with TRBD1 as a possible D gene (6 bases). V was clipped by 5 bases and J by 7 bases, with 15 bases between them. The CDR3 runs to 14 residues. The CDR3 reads CASSDRGHLNEQFF. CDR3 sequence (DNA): TGTGCCAGCAGTGACCGGGGACACTTAAATGAGCAGTTCTTC.

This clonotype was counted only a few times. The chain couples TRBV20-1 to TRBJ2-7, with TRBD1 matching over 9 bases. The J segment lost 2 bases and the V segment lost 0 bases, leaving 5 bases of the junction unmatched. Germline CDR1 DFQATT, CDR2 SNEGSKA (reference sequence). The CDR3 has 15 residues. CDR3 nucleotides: TGCAGTGCTAGAGAATGGAGACAGGGGGCCTACGAGCAGTACTTC. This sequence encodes CSAREWRQGAYEQYF.

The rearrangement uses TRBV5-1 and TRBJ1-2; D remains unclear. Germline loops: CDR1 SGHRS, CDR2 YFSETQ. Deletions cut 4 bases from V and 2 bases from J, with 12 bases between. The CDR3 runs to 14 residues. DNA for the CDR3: TGCGCCAGCAGCCGCAACGTCAGAAACTATGGCTACACCTTC. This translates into CASSRNVRNYGYTF.

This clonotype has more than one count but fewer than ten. CDR3 coding DNA: TGCAGTGCTAGAGACCCCATACAGGGGAACACCGGGGAGCTGTTTTTT. The encoded protein is CSARDPIQGNTGELFF. The V gene is TRBV20-1, the J gene TRBJ2-2; TRBD1 might be the D (6 bases). Germline values: CDR1 DFQATT, CDR2 SNEGSKA (reference sequence). V was shortened by 0 bases and J by 1 base, with 12 bases between the two germline ends. There are 16 residues in the CDR3.

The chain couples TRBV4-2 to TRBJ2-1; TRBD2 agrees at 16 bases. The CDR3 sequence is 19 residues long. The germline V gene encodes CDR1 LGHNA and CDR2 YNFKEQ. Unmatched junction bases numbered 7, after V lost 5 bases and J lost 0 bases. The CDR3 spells CASSGAGTSGRASYNEQFF. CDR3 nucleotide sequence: TGTGCCAGCAGCGGTGCGGGGACTAGCGGGAGGGCCTCCTACAATGAGCAGTTCTTC.

The CDR3 coding sequence is TGCAGCGTTGTATCCGCGGGTGAGCAGTACTTC. This gives the protein CSVVSAGEQYF. V and J are TRBV29-1 and TRBJ2-7; D perhaps matches TRBD2 (5 bases). Trimming pared 4 bases from V and 7 bases from J, leaving 11 bases between. Germline CDR1 is SQVTM and CDR2 is ANQGSEA. The CDR3 spans 11 residues.

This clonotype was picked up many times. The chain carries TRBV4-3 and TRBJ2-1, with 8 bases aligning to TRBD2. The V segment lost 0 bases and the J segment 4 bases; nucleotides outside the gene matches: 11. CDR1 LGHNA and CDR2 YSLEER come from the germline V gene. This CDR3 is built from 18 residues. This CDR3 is CASSQDFSGLGTYNEQFF. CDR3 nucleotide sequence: TGCGCCAGCAGCCAAGATTTTTCGGGACTAGGAACTTACAATGAGCAGTTCTTC.

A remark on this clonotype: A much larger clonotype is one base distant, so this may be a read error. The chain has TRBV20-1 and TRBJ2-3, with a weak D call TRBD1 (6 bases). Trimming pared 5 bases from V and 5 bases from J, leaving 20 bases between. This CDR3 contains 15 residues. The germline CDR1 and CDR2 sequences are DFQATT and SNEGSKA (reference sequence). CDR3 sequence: CSAVRVRGNQDTQYF. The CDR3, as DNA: TGCAGTGCTGTCCGGGTCAGGGGAAATCAAGATACGCAGTATTTT.

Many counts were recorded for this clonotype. DNA of the CDR3: TGCAGCGTTGACTATACGGTCAATGAGCAGTTCTTC. Its protein is CSVDYTVNEQFF. V and J are TRBV29-1 and TRBJ2-1; D is unclear. The CDR3 consists of 12 residues. Per germline, CDR1 SQVTM and CDR2 ANQGSEA. The V and J ends lost 3 bases and 6 bases respectively, with 9 bases between them.

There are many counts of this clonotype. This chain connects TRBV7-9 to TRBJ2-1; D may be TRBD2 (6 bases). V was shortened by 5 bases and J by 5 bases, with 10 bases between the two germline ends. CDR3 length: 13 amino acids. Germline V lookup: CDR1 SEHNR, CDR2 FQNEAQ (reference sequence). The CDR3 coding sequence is TGTGCCAGCAGCACGGGGAGGAACAATGAGCAGTTCTTC. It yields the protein CASSTGRNNEQFF. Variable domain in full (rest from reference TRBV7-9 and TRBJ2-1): DTGVSQNPRHKITKRGQNVTFRCDPISEHNRLYWYRQTLGQGPEFLTYFQNEAQLEKSRLLSDRFSAERPKGSFSTLEIQRTEQGDSAMYLCASSTGRNNEQFFGPGTRLTVL.

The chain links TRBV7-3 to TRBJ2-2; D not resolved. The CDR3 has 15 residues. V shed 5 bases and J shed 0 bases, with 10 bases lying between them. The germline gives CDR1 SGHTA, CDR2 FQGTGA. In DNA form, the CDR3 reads TGTGCCAGCAGCGGAACGGGTTCGAACACCGGGGAGCTGTTTTTT. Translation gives CASSGTGSNTGELFF.

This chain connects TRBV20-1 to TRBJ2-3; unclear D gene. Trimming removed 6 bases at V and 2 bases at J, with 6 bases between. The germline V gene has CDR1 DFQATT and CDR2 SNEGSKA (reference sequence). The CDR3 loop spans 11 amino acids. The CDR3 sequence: CSASATDTQYF. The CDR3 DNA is TGCAGTGCCAGCGCCACAGATACGCAGTATTTT.

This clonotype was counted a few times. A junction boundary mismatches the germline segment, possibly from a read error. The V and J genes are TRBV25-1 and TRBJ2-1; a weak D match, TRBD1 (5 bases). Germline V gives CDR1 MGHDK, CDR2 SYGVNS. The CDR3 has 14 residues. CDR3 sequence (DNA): TGTGCCAGCAGTCACTTCCAGGGATACACTGAGCAGTTCTTC. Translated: CASSHFQGYTEQFF.

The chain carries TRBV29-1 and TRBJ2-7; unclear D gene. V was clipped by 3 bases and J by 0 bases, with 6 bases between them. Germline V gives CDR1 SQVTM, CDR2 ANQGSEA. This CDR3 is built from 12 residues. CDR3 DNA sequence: TGCAGCGTTGAGTTGACCTCCTACGAGCAGTACTTC. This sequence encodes CSVELTSYEQYF.

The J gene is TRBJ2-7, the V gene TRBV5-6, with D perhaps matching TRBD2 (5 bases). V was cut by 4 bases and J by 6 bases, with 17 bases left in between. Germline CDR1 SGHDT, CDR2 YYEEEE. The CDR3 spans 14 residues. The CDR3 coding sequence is TGTGCCAGCAGCCGACAAAGCACTAGGTTCGAGCAGTACTTC. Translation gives CASSRQSTRFEQYF.

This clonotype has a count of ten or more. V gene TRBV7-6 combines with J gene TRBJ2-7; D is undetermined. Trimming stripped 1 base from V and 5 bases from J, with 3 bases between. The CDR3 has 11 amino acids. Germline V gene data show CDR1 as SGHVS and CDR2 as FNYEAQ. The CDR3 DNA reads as TGTGCCAGCAGCTTAGACAACGAGCAGTACTTC. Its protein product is CASSLDNEQYF.

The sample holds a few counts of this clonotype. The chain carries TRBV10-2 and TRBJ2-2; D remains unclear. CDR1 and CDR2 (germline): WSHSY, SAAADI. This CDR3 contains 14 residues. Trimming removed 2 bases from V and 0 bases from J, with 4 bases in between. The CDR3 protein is CASSEDTNTGELFF. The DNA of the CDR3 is TGCGCCAGCAGTGAGGACACGAACACCGGGGAGCTGTTTTTT.